The clone carrying this T cell receptor (beta chain) has ten or more counts. From RNA transcripts, TCR beta CDR3 regions were amplified. During a first-round RT-PCR of the TCR CDR3, the HTBI primer set was used. TCRdb ran MiXCR on the multiplex PCR reads and lists one entry per CDR3 protein. The table lists 93,000 or so distinct CDR3 sequences, 45% to 50% of them singletons. The record originates from a study of T cells in Graves' hyperthyroidism and ophthalmopathy. Study as a whole: Blood from the periphery was taken at initial diagnosis, before any treatment.

Recently diagnosed hyperthyroidism of less than 2 months' duration affected patients aged 18 to 65. Diagnoses were made from clinical symptoms, serum measures (thyroxine and TRAb), thyroid ultrasound and orbital computed tomography. This CDR3 contains 15 residues. V trimming: 1 base; J trimming: 6 bases; junction bases outside the gene matches: 4. Germline values: CDR1 SGHVS, CDR2 FQNEAQ. The specimen was blood. The sequence was obtained from a man aged 40-49 years with Graves' hyperthyroidism. V gene TRBV7-8 combines with J gene TRBJ2-1; TRBD2 agrees at 9 bases. CDR3: CASSLELAGSNEQFF. The CDR3, as DNA: TGTGCCAGCAGCTTAGAGCTAGCGGGGAGCAATGAGCAGTTCTTC.